A selection of T cell receptor beta chains follows, all from one sample in a study of shared clonotypes between healthy human individuals. The repertoire was sequenced with immunoSEQ multiplex PCR; TCRdb's copy has only in-frame clones and lacks some. The data show 1 million to 1.3 million clones, with about four fifths seen just once and 0.5% to 0.65% held by the top ten. Source material: memory CD4+ T cells from PBMCs. Every receptor here comes from a man aged 18 to 35 in good health. Some clones in this sample may be carry-over from other donors' samples. CDR3s include the opening cysteine and the closing phenylalanine or tryptophan. The D gene is left open where the match is weak. The size entry is marked missing in some rows and otherwise reads once, few, many or a size class.

d_gene	abundance	v_gene	j_gene	CDR3aa	CDR3nt
TRBD2	once	TRBV7-2	TRBJ2-1	CASSPRGAGGYNEQFF	TGTGCCAGCAGCCCCAGAGGGGCGGGAGGTTACAATGAGCAGTTCTTC
.	.	TRBV5-4	TRBJ2-5	CASSLVSGQETQYF	TGTGCCAGCAGCTTGGTCTCCGGGCAAGAGACCCAGTACTTC
TRBD1	few	TRBV28	TRBJ1-5	CASSPPWTGASNQPQHF	TGTGCCAGCAGCCCCCCCTGGACAGGGGCTAGCAATCAGCCCCAGCATTTT
.	once	TRBV7-7	TRBJ2-1	CASSLMRGNEQFF	TGTGCCAGCAGCTTAATGCGGGGCAATGAGCAGTTCTTC
.	.	TRBV18	TRBJ1-1	CASSSNWNLGTEAFF	TGTGCCAGCTCATCGAACTGGAATCTGGGGACTGAAGCTTTCTTT
.	once	TRBV2	TRBJ1-1	CASSREGGTEAFF	TGTGCCAGCAGCCGTGAAGGGGGCACTGAAGCTTTCTTT
.	.	TRBV4-3	TRBJ2-5	CASSLRFGNQETQYF	TGCGCCAGCAGCCTTCGTTTCGGGAACCAAGAGACCCAGTACTTC
.	.	TRBV21-1	TRBJ2-5	CASSTLGRVQETQYF	TGTGCCAGCAGCACATTGGGCAGGGTCCAAGAGACCCAGTACTTC
TRBD2	.	TRBV5-6	TRBJ2-7	CASGLGGAPPYEQYF	TGTGCCAGCGGCTTGGGAGGGGCCCCTCCCTACGAGCAGTACTTC
.	many	TRBV13	TRBJ2-5	CASSETHLGGQETQYF	TGTGCCAGCAGCGAAACCCACCTAGGAGGGCAAGAGACCCAGTACTTC
TRBD1	.	TRBV10-3	TRBJ2-3	CAIRGDSGTDTQYF	TGTGCCATCAGGGGGGACAGTGGCACAGATACGCAGTATTTT
.	.	TRBV2	TRBJ2-3	CASSEWAGRTDTQYF	TGTGCCAGCAGTGAATGGGCGGGACGGACAGATACGCAGTATTTT
.	few	TRBV9	TRBJ2-5	CASSAENAQVETQYF	TGTGCCAGCAGCGCCGAGAACGCCCAGGTGGAGACCCAGTACTTC
TRBD2	once	TRBV28	TRBJ2-3	CASSTLAGGIDTQYF	TGTGCCAGTTCGACGCTAGCGGGGGGGATTGATACGCAGTATTTT
.	.	TRBV2	TRBJ1-1	CASSYTGMNTEAFF	TGTGCCAGCAGTTACACAGGGATGAACACTGAAGCTTTCTTT
TRBD2	.	TRBV6-1	TRBJ2-7	CASSEAPRTSGRGDEQYF	TGTGCCAGCAGTGAAGCACCACGGACTAGCGGGAGAGGAGACGAGCAGTACTTC
TRBD2	.	TRBV18	TRBJ2-7	CASSPPTSGRGYEQYF	TGTGCCAGCTCACCACCGACTAGCGGGAGGGGGTACGAGCAGTACTTC
TRBD1	.	TRBV13	TRBJ1-1	CASSLRLPGGSEAFF	TGTGCCAGCAGCCTCCGTTTGCCAGGGGGTAGTGAAGCTTTCTTT
.	.	TRBV5-1	TRBJ2-4	CASSPVGGSKNIQYF	TGCGCCAGCAGCCCCGTCGGAGGAAGCAAAAACATTCAGTACTTC
.	.	TRBV5-1	TRBJ1-3	CASSLGTTSGNTIYF	TGCGCCAGCAGCTTGGGGACAACCTCTGGAAACACCATATATTTT
.	.	TRBV20-1	TRBJ2-7	CSAIQRREQYF	TGCAGTGCTATTCAACGAAGGGAGCAGTACTTC
.	.	TRBV6-6	TRBJ1-2	CASSYSSGNYGYTF	TGTGCCAGCAGTTACTCGTCAGGAAACTATGGCTACACCTTC
.	.	TRBV29-1	TRBJ2-7	CSVEEVGFSYEQYF	TGCAGCGTTGAAGAAGTAGGGTTCTCCTACGAGCAGTACTTC
.	.	TRBV19	TRBJ2-7	CASRRQAFSYEQYF	TGTGCCAGTAGGCGACAGGCGTTCTCCTACGAGCAGTACTTC
.	.	TRBV28	TRBJ1-2	CATLLDIANYGYTF	TGTGCCACCTTACTGGATATAGCTAACTATGGCTACACCTTC
TRBD2	.	TRBV5-6	TRBJ2-5	CASSSRGTETQYF	TGTGCCAGCAGCTCGCGGGGGACGGAGACCCAGTACTTC
.	.	TRBV5-4	TRBJ2-7	CASSLVVAVGYEQYF	TGTGCCAGCAGCTTGGTGGTAGCGGTGGGCTACGAGCAGTACTTC
.	.	TRBV30	TRBJ1-1	CAWSAHRGTEAFF	TGTGCCTGGAGTGCCCATAGAGGCACTGAAGCTTTCTTT
.	.	TRBV18	TRBJ2-7	CASSPQAALYEQYF	TGTGCCAGCTCACCACAAGCGGCGCTTTACGAGCAGTACTTC
.	.	TRBV6-5	TRBJ1-2	CASSYLGTVGGYTF	TGTGCCAGCAGTTACCTCGGGACCGTGGGTGGCTACACCTTC
TRBD1	.	TRBV27	TRBJ1-2	CASSFQTGGSSGYTF	TGTGCCAGCAGTTTTCAGACAGGGGGGTCCAGTGGCTACACCTTC
.	.	TRBV6-5	TRBJ1-4	CASSYRVSEKLFF	TGTGCCAGCAGTTACCGAGTTAGCGAAAAACTGTTTTTT
.	few	TRBV5-6	TRBJ2-7	CASSLGDLGVKQYF	TGTGCCAGCAGCTTGGGGGACCTCGGAGTTAAGCAGTACTTC
TRBD1	.	TRBV28	TRBJ2-7	CASSLFGTGLYEQYF	TGTGCCAGCAGTTTATTCGGGACAGGCCTCTACGAGCAGTACTTC
TRBD1	few	TRBV19	TRBJ1-1	CASLDPGQGGFEAFF	TGTGCCAGTCTTGACCCGGGACAGGGGGGTTTTGAAGCTTTCTTT
.	.	TRBV28	TRBJ1-1	CASTRGGNTEAFF	TGTGCCAGCACAAGGGGAGGCAACACTGAAGCTTTCTTT
.	.	TRBV25-1	TRBJ2-2	CASSELGTSTGELFF	TGTGCCAGCAGTGAACTAGGGACAAGCACCGGGGAGCTGTTTTTT
TRBD1	.	TRBV29-1	TRBJ1-2	CSVGVGQGYGYTF	TGCAGCGTCGGGGTCGGACAGGGCTATGGCTACACCTTC
TRBD1	.	TRBV7-3	TRBJ2-2	CASSLNRGGTGELFF	TGTGCCAGCAGCTTAAACAGGGGCGGAACCGGGGAGCTGTTTTTT
.	.	TRBV6-1	TRBJ2-7	CASRGRPTYEQYF	TGTGCCAGCAGAGGGAGACCTACCTACGAGCAGTACTTC
.	once	TRBV11-1	TRBJ2-7	CASSLSARAYEQYF	TGTGCCAGCAGCTTATCTGCCAGGGCCTACGAGCAGTACTTC
.	.	TRBV30	TRBJ2-1	CAWSVLGALVEQFF	TGTGCCTGGAGTGTATTGGGGGCTCTGGTTGAGCAGTTCTTC
.	.	TRBV5-1	TRBJ1-1	CASSSRPPGTEAFF	TGCGCCAGCAGCTCTCGGCCTCCGGGGACTGAAGCTTTCTTT
TRBD2	.	TRBV6-6	TRBJ2-7	CASRTGGRLDEQYF	TGTGCCAGCAGGACGGGCGGGAGGCTGGACGAGCAGTACTTC
.	.	TRBV5-1	TRBJ2-3	CASSLGVSTDTQYF	TGCGCCAGCAGCCTAGGGGTTAGCACAGATACGCAGTATTTT
TRBD1	.	TRBV28	TRBJ2-1	CASSFGGTGGDNEQFF	TGTGCCAGCAGTTTTGGCGGGACAGGGGGGGACAATGAGCAGTTCTTC
TRBD2	.	TRBV11-2	TRBJ2-5	CASSLLTGLAGGQETQYF	TGTGCCAGCAGCTTATTAACCGGGCTAGCGGGAGGGCAAGAGACCCAGTACTTC
TRBD2	.	TRBV15	TRBJ2-2	CATSRDTGLALF	TGTGCCACCAGCAGAGATACAGGACTAGCTCTTTTT
TRBD1	.	TRBV28	TRBJ1-6	CASSPAGGISYNSPLHF	TGTGCCAGCAGTCCCGCAGGGGGCATCTCCTATAATTCACCCCTCCACTTT